This TCR beta chain was captured in a study of T cells in localized non-small cell lung cancer. On this clone: What it binds is not known.

Per germline, CDR1 MDHEN and CDR2 SYDVKM. This CDR3 has 17 residues. With 5 bases clipped from V and 4 bases from J, the junction kept 10 bases outside the gene matches. The protocol was immunoSEQ multiplex PCR, while the TCRdb copy is restricted to in-frame clones and leaves out a portion. This sample has roughly 25,000 clones; roughly 90% occur once, and the top ten carry over 12%. Study-wide findings and caveats: Longer survival (overall) was linked to higher T cell density in blood. Adjacent lung was found to contain a median approximately 62 of the top 100 tumor clones.

This specimen consisted of peripheral blood, obtained before any cancer treatment. The origin of this receptor is a man aged 35-69 years with stage III squamous cell lung carcinoma. The genes are TRBV28 and TRBJ2-5, with TRBD2 matching over 13 bases. The CDR3 DNA reads TGTGCCAGCAGTCTCTGGACTAGCGGGAGAGAGCCAGAGACCCAGTACTTC. Amino acids: CASSLWTSGREPETQYF.